This T cell receptor (beta chain) was recovered during a study of OX40 agonist ivuxolimab in advanced cancers. Whole-study findings and limits: At doses 0.1 to 3.0 mg/kg, CD4+ and CD8+ clones expanded. Nonresponders included some who also had low normalized T-cell clonal expansion. Among the lowest levels of clonal expansion were found in partial responders at 0.1-3.0 mg/kg. CD8+ T cells averaged more expanded clones than CD4+.

About this clone: Its target is not known.

This CDR3 has 14 residues. Losses at the gene ends were 4 bases for V and 5 bases for J; bases not matched to a gene: 3. Germline-derived CDR1 and CDR2 are SGHTA and FQGTGA. Sequencing used immunoSEQ multiplex PCR; TCRdb keeps in-frame clones, though not all of them. The table includes some 82,000 clones, 94% detected once. The chain carries TRBV7-3 and TRBJ2-2; 8 bases line up with TRBD1. Sequences were derived from CD4+ or CD8+ T cells sorted from blood, sampled in a trial of the OX40 agonist ivuxolimab. The receptor was isolated from an adult with an advanced solid tumor such as melanoma, head and neck, liver or kidney cancer. The DNA of the CDR3 is TGTGCCAGCAGCTCGAGGACAGGGACCGGGGAGCTGTTTTTT. It encodes CASSSRTGTGELFF.